This T cell receptor (beta chain) came from a study of blood T cell repertoires in COVID-19. Study background: The analysed material was cDNA or gDNA that came from T cells, B-cell-depleted T cells, or PBMCs.

TCRdb keeps only in-frame clones here, not all; method: immunoSEQ multiplex PCR. The sample contains around 170,000 clones, over 80% of which appear only once. Germline V gene sequence: CDR1 MNHEY, CDR2 SVGAGI. The CDR3 totals 14 residues. The V gene end was trimmed by 8 bases and the J gene end by 5 bases; junction bases not matched to a gene: 9. Sequenced input: peripheral blood. This TCR came from a woman in her 40s with acute or convalescent COVID-19. The V and J genes are TRBV6-5 and TRBJ2-7; 10 bases map to TRBD1. The DNA of the CDR3 is TGTGCCAGCTGTACTTCCGGGACAGGGGACGAGCAGTACTTC. Translating gives CASCTSGTGDEQYF.